Following are 15 T cell receptor beta chains from one sample sequenced in a study of cytomegalovirus exposure and HLA in healthy donors. The PCR ran on 60 Vbeta and 13 Jbeta primers. Clones were read by immunoSEQ multiplex PCR, and TCRdb kept only the in-frame ones, dropping some. Of under 250,000 clones listed, over 75% are singletons. The sample was PBMCs. The receptor source for this set is a woman aged 25-40 years in good health and CMV-seronegative.

The V gene is TRBV27, the J gene TRBJ2-2, with TRBD1 matching over 9 bases. This CDR3 has 15 residues. Germline trimming cut 3 bases from V and 4 bases from J; bases unmatched to any gene: 3. Germline V CDR1 and CDR2: MNHEY, SMNVEV (reference sequence). CDR3 nucleotides: TGTGCCAGCAGTTTTGACAGGGGGAGCACCGGGGAGCTGTTTTTT. It yields the protein CASSFDRGSTGELFF.

This clone was observed a single time. The chain recombines TRBV28 with TRBJ2-1; D remains ambiguous. The CDR3 has 14 residues. Trimming took 3 bases from V and 5 from J, leaving 11 bases between them. Germline-derived CDR1 and CDR2 are MDHEN and SYDVKM. In DNA form, the CDR3 reads TGTGCCAGCAGTTTTATCCGGAGACACAATGAGCAGTTCTTC. Translating gives CASSFIRRHNEQFF.

The J gene is TRBJ2-3, the V gene TRBV9, with 9 bases identical to TRBD2. J gave up 6 bases and V 6 bases, and 14 bases lay outside the gene matches. Germline V gene sequence: CDR1 SGDLS, CDR2 YYNGEE. There are 16 residues in the CDR3. The CDR3 DNA reads as TGTGCCAGCACCGACCCTACTAGCGGGTTGGGGGATACGCAGTATTTT. Residues: CASTDPTSGLGDTQYF.

The CDR3 nucleotides are TGTGCCAGCCGAAAAGGGGGCACGAACTATGGCTACACCTTC. Translating it yields CASRKGGTNYGYTF. J is TRBJ1-2 and V is TRBV6-6, with 7 bases that match TRBD1. V shed 8 bases, J shed 2 bases, and the junction held 8 bases outside the gene matches. The V gene's germline CDR1 is MNHNY and CDR2 SVGAGI (reference sequence). This CDR3 has 14 residues.

The V and J genes are TRBV9 and TRBJ2-5, with D perhaps TRBD2 (5 bases). The germline CDR1 and CDR2 sequences are SGDLS and YYNGEE. V lost 4 bases and J 6 bases, leaving 16 bases between the germline ends. The CDR3 extends over 14 amino acids. The CDR3 nucleotides are TGTGCCAGCAGCCTACTAACTAGTGGAAAGACCCAGTACTTC. It codes for CASSLLTSGKTQYF.

The chain uses TRBV30 and TRBJ1-2; D gene uncertain. CDR1 and CDR2 (germline): GTSNPN, SVGIG (reference sequence). The germline V and J ends were trimmed by 4 bases and 5 bases, with 14 bases remaining between them. This CDR3 contains 13 residues. The CDR3 sequence: CAWIVPPMYGYTF. For the CDR3, the DNA is TGTGCCTGGATCGTCCCCCCTATGTATGGCTACACCTTC.

The rearrangement uses TRBV27 and TRBJ2-1, with TRBD2 matching 10 bases. CDR3 size: 16 residues. CDR1 is MNHEY and CDR2 is SMNVEV in the germline V gene (reference sequence). The V gene end was trimmed by 7 bases and the J gene end by 1 base; junction bases not matched to a gene: 7. CDR3 sequence reads: CASTRLAGASYNEQFF. The DNA for the CDR3 is TGTGCCAGCACCCGACTAGCGGGCGCTTCCTACAATGAGCAGTTCTTC.

This chain joins TRBV5-6 and TRBJ1-2; D may be TRBD1 (5 bases). V lost 2 bases and J 4 bases, leaving 12 bases between the germline ends. Germline V gives CDR1 SGHDT, CDR2 YYEEEE. This CDR3 is 14 amino acids long. This chain's CDR3 is CASSFYRNFYGYTF. The CDR3 region has the DNA TGTGCCAGCAGCTTTTACAGGAATTTCTATGGCTACACCTTC.

The chain joins TRBV18 to TRBJ2-1; D is undetermined. The germline gives CDR1 KGHSH, CDR2 LQKENI. CDR3 size: 14 residues. V lost 3 bases to trimming and J lost 7 bases, with 13 bases between them. The CDR3 nucleotides read TGTGCCAGCTCACCCCCAACCCTCGGGAATGAGCAGTTCTTC. Amino acid sequence: CASSPPTLGNEQFF.

The rearrangement joins TRBV7-2 to TRBJ1-2; 7 nucleotides agree with TRBD1. Germline-derived CDR1 and CDR2 are SGHTA and FQGNSA. This CDR3 is built from 13 residues. Trimming cost V 5 bases and J 8 bases; bases outside gene matches: 8. CDR3 amino acids: CASSHRGLAGYTF. The CDR3 coding sequence is TGTGCCAGCAGCCACAGGGGCCTTGCCGGCTACACCTTC.

The gene calls are TRBV10-1 and TRBJ2-3; 8 nucleotides align to TRBD1. V trimming: 6 bases; J trimming: 1 base; junction bases outside the gene matches: 3. Germline V gene lookup returns CDR1 WNHNN and CDR2 SYGVQD (reference sequence). This CDR3 has 14 residues. The CDR3 bases are TGCGCCAGCAGCCCGGGACAGGGCACAGATACGCAGTATTTT. As protein: CASSPGQGTDTQYF.

This clone turned up a few times. The chain uses TRBV6-5 and TRBJ2-7, with D maybe TRBD2 (5 bases). Looked up from germline, CDR1 is MNHEY and CDR2 is SVGAGI. The V end was cut by 5 bases, the J end by 3 bases, with 11 bases between. The CDR3 contains 13 residues. For the CDR3, the DNA is TGTGCCAGCAGTCTCGGGGAGCACTACGAGCAGTACTTC. Translated: CASSLGEHYEQYF.

V usage is TRBV4-2 and J usage is TRBJ1-3, with a possible D match to TRBD1 (6 bases). Germline loops: CDR1 LGHNA, CDR2 YNFKEQ. The CDR3 runs to 16 residues. The V gene lost 2 bases and the J gene lost 4 bases, with 15 bases spanning the gap. The CDR3 bases are TGTGCCAGCAGCCAACCTCATCAGGGGACGGGAAACACCATATATTTT. Amino acid sequence: CASSQPHQGTGNTIYF.

This clone was observed a handful of times. The chain employs TRBV4-1 and TRBJ1-1; 8 nucleotides match TRBD1. With V trimmed by 2 bases and J by 1 base, 12 bases remained unmatched. The CDR3 is made up of 18 amino acids. Germline V CDR1 and CDR2: MGHRA, YSYEKL. In nucleotides, the CDR3 is TGCGCCAGCAGCCAACCAGGTGAACGGGACAGGAGGAACACTGAAGCTTTCTTT. This translates into CASSQPGERDRRNTEAFF.

V gene TRBV11-2 combines with J gene TRBJ2-1; D is perhaps TRBD1 (5 bases). The V gene lost 2 bases and the J gene lost 9 bases, with 11 bases spanning the gap. Germline CDR1 and CDR2: SGHAT and FQNNGV. This CDR3 has 13 amino acids. CDR3 in DNA: TGTGCCAGCAGCTTAAGCTTGCAGGGTGAGCAGTTCTTC. Protein product: CASSLSLQGEQFF. Based on the CDR3 plus reference TRBV11-2 and TRBJ2-1, the full variable domain is EAGVAQSPRYKIIEKRQSVAFWCNPISGHATLYWYQQILGQGPKLLIQFQNNGVVDDSQLPKDRFSAERLKGVDSTLKIQPAKLEDSAVYLCASSLSLQGEQFFGPGTRLTVL.